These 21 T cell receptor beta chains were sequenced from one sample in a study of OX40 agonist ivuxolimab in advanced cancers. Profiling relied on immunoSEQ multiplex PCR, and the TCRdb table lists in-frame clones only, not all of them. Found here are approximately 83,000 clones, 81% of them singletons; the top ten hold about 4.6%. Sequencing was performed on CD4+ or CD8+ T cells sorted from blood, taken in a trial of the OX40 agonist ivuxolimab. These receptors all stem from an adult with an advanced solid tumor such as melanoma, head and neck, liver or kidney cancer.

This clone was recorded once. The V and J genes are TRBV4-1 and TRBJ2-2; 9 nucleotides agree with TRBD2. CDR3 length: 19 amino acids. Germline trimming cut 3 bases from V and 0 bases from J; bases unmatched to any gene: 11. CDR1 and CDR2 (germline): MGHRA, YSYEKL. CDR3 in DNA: TGCGCCAGCAGCCACTTCTGGGCTAGCGGGATGTCGAACACCGGGGAGCTGTTTTTT. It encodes CASSHFWASGMSNTGELFF.

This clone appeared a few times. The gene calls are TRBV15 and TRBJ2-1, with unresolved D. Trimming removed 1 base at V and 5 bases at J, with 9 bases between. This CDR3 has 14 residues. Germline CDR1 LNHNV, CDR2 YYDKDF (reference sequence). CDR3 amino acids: CATSRGPRDNEQFF. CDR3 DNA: TGTGCCACCAGCAGAGGACCTAGAGACAATGAGCAGTTCTTC.

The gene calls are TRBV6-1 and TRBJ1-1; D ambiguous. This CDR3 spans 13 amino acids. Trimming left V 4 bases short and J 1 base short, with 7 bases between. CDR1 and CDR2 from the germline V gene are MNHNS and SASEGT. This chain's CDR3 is CASSVLRNTEAFF. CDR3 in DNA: TGTGCCAGCAGTGTTCTCCGGAACACTGAAGCTTTCTTT.

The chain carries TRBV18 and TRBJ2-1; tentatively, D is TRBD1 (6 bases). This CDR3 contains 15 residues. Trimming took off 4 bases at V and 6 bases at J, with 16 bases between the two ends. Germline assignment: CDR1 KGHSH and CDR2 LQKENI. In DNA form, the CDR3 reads TGTGCCAGCTCACAGGGGCAGGGGTCGCGCAATGAGCAGTTCTTC. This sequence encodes CASSQGQGSRNEQFF.

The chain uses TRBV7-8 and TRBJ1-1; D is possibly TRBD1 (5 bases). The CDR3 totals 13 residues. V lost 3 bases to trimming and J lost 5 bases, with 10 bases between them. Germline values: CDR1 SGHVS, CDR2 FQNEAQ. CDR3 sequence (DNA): TGTGCCAGCAGCTTCTCTAGGGGTACTGAAGCTTTCTTT. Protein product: CASSFSRGTEAFF.

DNA for the CDR3: TGTGCCAGCAGACTAGCTAACAATGAGCAGTTCTTC. Its translation is CASRLANNEQFF. The chain has TRBV2 and TRBJ2-1; tentatively, D is TRBD2 (6 bases). The germline V and J ends were trimmed by 6 bases and 5 bases, with 8 bases remaining between them. This CDR3 is built from 12 residues. Germline V lookup: CDR1 SNHLY, CDR2 FYNNEI.

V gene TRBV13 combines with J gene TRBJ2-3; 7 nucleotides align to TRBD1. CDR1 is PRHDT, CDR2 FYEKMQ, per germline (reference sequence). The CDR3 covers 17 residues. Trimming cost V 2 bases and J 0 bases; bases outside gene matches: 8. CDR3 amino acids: CASSLPPLTGSTDTQYF. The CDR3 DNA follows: TGTGCCAGCAGCTTACCACCCCTGACAGGGAGCACAGATACGCAGTATTTT.

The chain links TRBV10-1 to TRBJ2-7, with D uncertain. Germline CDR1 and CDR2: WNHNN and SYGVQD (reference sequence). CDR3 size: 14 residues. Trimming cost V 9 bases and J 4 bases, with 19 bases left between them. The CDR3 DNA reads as TGCGCCAGTAATCTTGCGCGGAACGAGTACGAGCAGTACTTC. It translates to CASNLARNEYEQYF.

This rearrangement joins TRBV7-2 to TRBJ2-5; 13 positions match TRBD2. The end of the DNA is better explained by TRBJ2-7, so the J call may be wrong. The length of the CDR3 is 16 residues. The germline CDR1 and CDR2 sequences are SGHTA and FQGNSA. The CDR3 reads CASSSPGLAGLHEQYF. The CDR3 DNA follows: TGTGCCAGCAGCTCCCCGGGACTAGCGGGATTACACGAGCAGTACTTC.

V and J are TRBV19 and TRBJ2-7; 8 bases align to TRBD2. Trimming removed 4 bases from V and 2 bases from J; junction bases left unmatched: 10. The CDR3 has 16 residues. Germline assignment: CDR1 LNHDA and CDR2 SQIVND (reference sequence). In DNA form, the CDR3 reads TGTGCCAGTAGTAATCTCGGGGGGGAGAAGGCCTACGAGCAGTACTTC. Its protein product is CASSNLGGEKAYEQYF.

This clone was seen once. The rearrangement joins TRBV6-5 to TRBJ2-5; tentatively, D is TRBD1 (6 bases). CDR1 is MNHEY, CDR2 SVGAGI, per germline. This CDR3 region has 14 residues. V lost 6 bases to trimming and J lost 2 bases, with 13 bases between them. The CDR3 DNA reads TGTGCCAGCAGAGGGACATTCAATCAAGAGACCCAGTACTTC. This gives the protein CASRGTFNQETQYF.

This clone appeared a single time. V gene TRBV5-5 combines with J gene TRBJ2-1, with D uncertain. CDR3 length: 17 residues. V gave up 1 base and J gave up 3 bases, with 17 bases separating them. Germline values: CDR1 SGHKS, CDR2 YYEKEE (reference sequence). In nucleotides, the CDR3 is TGTGCCAGCAGCTTGTCTACCGAAAATAATGGCTACAATGAGCAGTTCTTC. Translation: CASSLSTENNGYNEQFF.

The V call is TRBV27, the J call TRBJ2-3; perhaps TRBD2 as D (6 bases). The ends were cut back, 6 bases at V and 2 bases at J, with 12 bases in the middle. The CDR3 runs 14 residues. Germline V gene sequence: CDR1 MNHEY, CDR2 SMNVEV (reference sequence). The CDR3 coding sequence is TGTGCCAGCAGGTCTCGGGAGTACACAGATACGCAGTATTTT. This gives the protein CASRSREYTDTQYF.

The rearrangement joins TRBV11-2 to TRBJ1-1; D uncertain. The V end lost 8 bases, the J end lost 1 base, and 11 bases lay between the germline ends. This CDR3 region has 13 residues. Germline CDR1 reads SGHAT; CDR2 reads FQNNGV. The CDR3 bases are TGTGCCAGCCTCCTTGTGGGGAACACTGAAGCTTTCTTT. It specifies CASLLVGNTEAFF.

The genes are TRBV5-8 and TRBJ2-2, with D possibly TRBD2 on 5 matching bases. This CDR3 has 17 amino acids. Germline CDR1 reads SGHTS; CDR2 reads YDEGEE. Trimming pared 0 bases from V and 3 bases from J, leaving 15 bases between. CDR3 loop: CASSLGGWSGYTGELFF. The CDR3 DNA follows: TGTGCCAGCAGCTTGGGGGGATGGAGCGGCTACACCGGGGAGCTGTTTTTT.

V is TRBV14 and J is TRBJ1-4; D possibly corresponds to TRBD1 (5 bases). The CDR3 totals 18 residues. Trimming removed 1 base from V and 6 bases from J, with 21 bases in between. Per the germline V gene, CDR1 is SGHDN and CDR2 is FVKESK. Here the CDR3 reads CASSQGKTPGRPYEKLFF. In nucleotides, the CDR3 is TGTGCCAGCAGCCAAGGAAAAACTCCGGGACGGCCTTATGAAAAACTGTTTTTT.

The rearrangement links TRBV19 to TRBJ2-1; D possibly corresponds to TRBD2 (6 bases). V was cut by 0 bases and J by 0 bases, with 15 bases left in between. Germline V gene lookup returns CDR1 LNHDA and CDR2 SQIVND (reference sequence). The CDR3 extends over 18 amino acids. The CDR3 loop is CASSIDLSGTSSYNEQFF. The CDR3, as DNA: TGTGCCAGTAGTATAGATCTTAGCGGAACGAGCTCCTACAATGAGCAGTTCTTC.

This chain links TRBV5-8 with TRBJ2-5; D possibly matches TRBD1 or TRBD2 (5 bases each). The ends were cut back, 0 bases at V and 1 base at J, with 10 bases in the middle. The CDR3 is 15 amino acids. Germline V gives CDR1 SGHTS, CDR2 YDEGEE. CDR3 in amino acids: CASSLGRAGQETQYF. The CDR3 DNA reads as TGTGCCAGCAGCTTGGGCAGGGCGGGCCAAGAGACCCAGTACTTC.

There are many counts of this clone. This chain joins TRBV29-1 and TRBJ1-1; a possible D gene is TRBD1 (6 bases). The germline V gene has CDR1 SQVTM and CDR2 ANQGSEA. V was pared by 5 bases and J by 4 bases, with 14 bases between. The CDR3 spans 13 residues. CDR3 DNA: TGCAGCGTTCACCAGGGAGGGGGCACTGAAGCTTTCTTT. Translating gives CSVHQGGGTEAFF.

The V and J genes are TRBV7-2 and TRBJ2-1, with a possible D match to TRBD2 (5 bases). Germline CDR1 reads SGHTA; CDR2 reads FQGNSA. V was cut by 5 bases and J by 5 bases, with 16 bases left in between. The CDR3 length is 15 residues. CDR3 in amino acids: CASSHNRFGDNEQFF. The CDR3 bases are TGTGCCAGCAGCCATAATCGATTCGGGGACAATGAGCAGTTCTTC.

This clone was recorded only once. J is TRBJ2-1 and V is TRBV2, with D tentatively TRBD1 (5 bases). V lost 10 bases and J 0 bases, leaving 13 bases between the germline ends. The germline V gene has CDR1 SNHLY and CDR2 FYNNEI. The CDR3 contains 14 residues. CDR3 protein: CATEEDSSYNEQFF. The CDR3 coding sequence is TGTGCCACCGAAGAAGACAGCTCCTACAATGAGCAGTTCTTC.